Shown below are 12 T cell receptor beta chains from a single sample sequenced in a study of shared clonotypes between healthy human individuals. Method: immunoSEQ multiplex PCR; TCRdb's copy keeps in-frame clones and lacks some. The table has just over 2,000,000 clones, 85% to 95% seen once. The sequenced sample was naive CD4+ T cells sorted from blood. Subset meaning: CD45RA+ positively selected. Every receptor here comes from a man between 18 and 35 years old in good health.

This chain joins TRBV29-1 and TRBJ2-3, with 14 bases lining up with TRBD2. The length of the CDR3 is 19 residues. V lost 6 bases and J lost 5; bases outside the gene matches: 19. The germline V gene has CDR1 SQVTM and CDR2 ANQGSEA. CDR3 sequence reads: CSVLNFGTSGSLGGDTQYF. CDR3 coding DNA: TGCAGCGTCTTAAACTTCGGGACTAGCGGGAGCCTCGGTGGAGATACGCAGTATTTT.

With respect to this clone: Other DNA sequences of this sample code for an identical CDR3. The chain has TRBV5-1 and TRBJ2-3, with D possibly matching TRBD1 (5 bases). Trimming pared 4 bases from V and 0 bases from J, leaving 9 bases between. Germline V gene data show CDR1 as SGHRS and CDR2 as YFSETQ. The CDR3 runs to 14 residues. CDR3 sequence: CASSLDKSTDTQYF. The CDR3 DNA is TGCGCCAGCAGCCTGGACAAAAGCACAGATACGCAGTATTTT.

The genes are TRBV5-1 and TRBJ2-7, with D perhaps matching TRBD1 or TRBD2 (7 bases each). CDR1 and CDR2 from the germline V gene are SGHRS and YFSETQ. This CDR3 region has 16 residues. Trimming removed 0 bases at V and 0 bases at J, with 13 bases between. In DNA form, the CDR3 reads TGCGCCAGCAGCTTGGCGGGGGGACAGATCTCCTACGAGCAGTACTTC. As protein: CASSLAGGQISYEQYF.

The chain has TRBV6-1 and TRBJ1-5, with 8 bases aligning to TRBD1. Germline V gives CDR1 MNHNS, CDR2 SASEGT. With V trimmed by 4 bases and J by 2 bases, 10 bases remained unmatched. CDR3 length: 17 residues. The CDR3: CASSAHRDRRGNQPQHF. CDR3 sequence (DNA): TGTGCCAGCAGTGCCCACCGGGACAGGAGGGGCAATCAGCCCCAGCATTTT.

The chain joins TRBV2 to TRBJ2-5; TRBD2 matches at 14 bases. Germline CDR1 is SNHLY and CDR2 is FYNNEI. The CDR3 is 19 amino acids. Losses at the gene ends were 4 bases for V and 5 bases for J; bases not matched to a gene: 15. CDR3 sequence reads: CASSGARGTSGSIYETQYF. The DNA for the CDR3 is TGTGCCAGCAGTGGAGCGCGAGGGACTAGCGGGAGTATTTACGAGACCCAGTACTTC.

This chain uses TRBV19 with TRBJ1-1; D gene ambiguous. Between the trimmed V and J ends, which lost 5 bases and 2 bases, there was a span of 9 bases. Germline-derived CDR1 and CDR2 are LNHDA and SQIVND (reference sequence). This CDR3 is 13 amino acids long. CDR3 in DNA: TGTGCCAGTAGTTTTGAACCTAACACTGAAGCTTTCTTT. Translated, it gives CASSFEPNTEAFF.

The chain links TRBV30 to TRBJ1-5; weak D call: TRBD1 (5 bases). Trimming stripped 7 bases from V and 5 bases from J, with 15 bases between. Per the germline V gene, CDR1 is GTSNPN and CDR2 is SVGIG (reference sequence). The CDR3 extends over 13 amino acids. The DNA of the CDR3 is TGTGCCTACGCAAATGGGGGGGATCAGCCCCAGCATTTT. It yields the protein CAYANGGDQPQHF. The variable domain in full, completed from reference TRBV30 and TRBJ1-5, reads SQTIHQWPATLVQPVGSPLSLECTVEGTSNPNLYWYRQAAGRGLQLLFYSVGIGQISSEVPQNLSASRPQDRQFILSSKKLLLSDSGFYLCAYANGGDQPQHFGDGTRLSIL.

Here the CDR3 reads CASSSQTLDDTQYF. The CDR3 coding sequence is TGTGCCAGCTCCTCACAGACTCTCGACGATACGCAGTATTTT. This chain uses TRBV18 with TRBJ2-3, with no clear D. CDR3 length: 14 residues. V was cut by 6 bases and J by 6 bases, with 16 bases left in between. Germline V gives CDR1 KGHSH, CDR2 LQKENI.

This rearrangement joins TRBV4-1 to TRBJ1-1, with a tentative D call TRBD1 (5 bases). The CDR3 runs 16 residues. CDR1 is MGHRA, CDR2 YSYEKL, per germline. Trimming cost V 4 bases and J 1 base, with 16 bases left between them. CDR3 sequence: CASSRERGAGNTEAFF. Here the CDR3 DNA reads TGCGCCAGCAGCCGCGAGAGAGGGGCCGGGAACACTGAAGCTTTCTTT.

The chain uses TRBV18 and TRBJ2-2; either TRBD1 or TRBD2 may supply D (5 bases each). The CDR3 runs 15 residues. Germline CDR1 reads KGHSH; CDR2 reads LQKENI. The V end lost 4 bases, the J end lost 2 bases, and 11 bases lay between the germline ends. The CDR3 protein is CASSLRDQNTGELFF. CDR3 DNA sequence: TGTGCCAGCTCACTCCGGGACCAAAACACCGGGGAGCTGTTTTTT.

In nucleotides, the CDR3 is TGCAGCGTTGCTGTATACGGGGGCGCGGACACTGAAGCTTTCTTT. Residues: CSVAVYGGADTEAFF. The chain links TRBV29-1 to TRBJ1-1, with a possible D match to TRBD1 (6 bases). The CDR3 is made up of 15 amino acids. The germline V gene encodes CDR1 SQVTM and CDR2 ANQGSEA. Trimming cost V 4 bases and J 3 bases, with 18 bases left between them.

J is TRBJ2-2 and V is TRBV9; 7 nucleotides line up with TRBD1. The V and J ends lost 7 bases and 3 bases, in that order; junction bases with no gene match: 6. The CDR3 is 14 residues long. Germline V gene lookup returns CDR1 SGDLS and CDR2 YYNGEE. The CDR3 sequence: CASDTGADTGELFF. In DNA form, the CDR3 reads TGTGCCAGCGATACAGGGGCGGACACCGGGGAGCTGTTTTTT. The variable domain in full, completed from reference TRBV9 and TRBJ2-2, reads DSGVTQTPKHLITATGQRVTLRCSPRSGDLSVYWYQQSLDQGLQFLIQYYNGEERAKGNILERFSAQQFPDLHSELNLSSLELGDSALYFCASDTGADTGELFFGEGSRLTVL.